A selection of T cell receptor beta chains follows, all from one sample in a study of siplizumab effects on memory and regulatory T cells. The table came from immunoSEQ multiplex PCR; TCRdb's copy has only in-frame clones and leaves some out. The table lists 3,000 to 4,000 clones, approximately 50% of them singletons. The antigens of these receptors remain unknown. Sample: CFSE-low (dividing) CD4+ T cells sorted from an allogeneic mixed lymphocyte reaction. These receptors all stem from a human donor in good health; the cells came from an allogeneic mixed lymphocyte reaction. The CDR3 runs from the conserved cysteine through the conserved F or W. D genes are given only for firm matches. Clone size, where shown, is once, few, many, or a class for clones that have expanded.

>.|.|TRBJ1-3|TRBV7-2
TGTGCCAGCAGGTCGGCAGTCTCTTATAACTCTGGAAACACCATATATTTT
CASRSAVSYNSGNTIYF
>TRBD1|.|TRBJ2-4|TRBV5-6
TGTGCCAGCAGCTCCCCCGGGACAGGGAAGGGCATTCAGTACTTC
CASSSPGTGKGIQYF
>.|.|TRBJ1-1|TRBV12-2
TGTGCAAGTCGCTTAGCGGGACAGGGACGGTGGACTGAAGCTTTCTTT
CASRLAGQGRWTEAFF
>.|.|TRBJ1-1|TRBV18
TGTGCCAGCTCACCACAGGAGAACACTGAAGCTTTCTTT
CASSPQENTEAFF
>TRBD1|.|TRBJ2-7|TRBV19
TGTGCCAGTAGTATACCGGGACAGGGTAGCGACGAGCAGTACTTC
CASSIPGQGSDEQYF
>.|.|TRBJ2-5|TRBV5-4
TGTGCCAGGCTTCTGAATTCACGTAGGAAAGAGACCCAGTACTTC
CARLLNSRRKETQYF
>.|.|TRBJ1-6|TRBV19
TGTGCCAGTAGAACTACAGGCCCTTATAATTCACCCCTCCACTTT
CASRTTGPYNSPLHF
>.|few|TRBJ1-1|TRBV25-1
TGTGCCAGCAGTGAGCCTGGCCAGACTGAAGCTTTCTTT
CASSEPGQTEAFF
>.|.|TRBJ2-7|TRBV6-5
TGTGCCAGCAGCCCCAGGCCCGCGTCCTACGAGCAGTACTTC
CASSPRPASYEQYF
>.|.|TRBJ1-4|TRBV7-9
TGTGCCAGCAGCTTAGGGAACGTTATGGGACCGTTGAATGAAAAACTGTTTTTT
CASSLGNVMGPLNEKLFF
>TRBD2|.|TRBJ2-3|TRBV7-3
TGTGCCAGCAGCTTGACTAGCGGGGGGTCTTTCACAGATACGCAGTATTTT
CASSLTSGGSFTDTQYF
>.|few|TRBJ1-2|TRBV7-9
TGTGCCAGCAGCTTAGCGGGGACGTTGGGATCTGGCTACACCTTC
CASSLAGTLGSGYTF
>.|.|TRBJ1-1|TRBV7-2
TGTGCCAGCAGCTTTCAGGTTACTGAAGCTTTCTTT
CASSFQVTEAFF
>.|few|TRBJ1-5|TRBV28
TGTGCCAGCAGCGGGGTGGGGTATCAGCCCCAGCATTTT
CASSGVGYQPQHF
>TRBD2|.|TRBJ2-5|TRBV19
TGTGCCAGTAGTATTCGGAGGGGAGGGGAGACCCAGTACTTC
CASSIRRGGETQYF
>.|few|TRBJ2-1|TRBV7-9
TGTGCCAGCAGCCGGGCCGTACTAATTGGGGCGGGCAATGAGCAGTTCTTC
CASSRAVLIGAGNEQFF
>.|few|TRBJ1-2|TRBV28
TGTGCCAGCAGTTCCTCAGGGGACTATGGCTACACCTTC
CASSSSGDYGYTF
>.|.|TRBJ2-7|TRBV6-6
TGTGCCAGCAGAACCGGGGATTTCGAGCAGTACTTC
CASRTGDFEQYF
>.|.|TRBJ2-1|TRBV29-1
TGCAGCGCAACCCGGGACTCCTACAATGAGCAGTTCTTC
CSATRDSYNEQFF
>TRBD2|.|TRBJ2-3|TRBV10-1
TGCGCCAGCAGTGAGTCGAGTGTAGCGGGGGGGGATACGCAGTATTTT
CASSESSVAGGDTQYF
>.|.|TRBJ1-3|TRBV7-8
TGTGCCAGCTCCGGGGGGCTCGGTACCAACTCTGGAAACACCATATATTTT
CASSGGLGTNSGNTIYF
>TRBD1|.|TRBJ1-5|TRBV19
TGTGCCAGTAGTTCCTTATTCCGGACAGGGATTATGGAGCCCCAGCATTTT
CASSSLFRTGIMEPQHF
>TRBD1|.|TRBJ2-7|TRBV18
TGTGCCAGCTCACTGGACAGGTACGGCGAGCAGTACTTC
CASSLDRYGEQYF
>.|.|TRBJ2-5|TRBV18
TGTGCCAGCTCACTTAGTGTAGGCTCGTTGACCCAGTACTTC
CASSLSVGSLTQYF
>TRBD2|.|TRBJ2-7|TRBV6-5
TGTGCCAGCAGTTACTTAGGTAGGGGACTAGCCGCCGAGCAGTACTTC
CASSYLGRGLAAEQYF
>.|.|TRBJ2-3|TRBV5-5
TGTGCCAGCAGCCTGGGGGTGGATACGCAGTATTTT
CASSLGVDTQYF
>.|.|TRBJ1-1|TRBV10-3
TGTGCCATCAGTGAGGACGGGACTGAAGCTTTCTTT
CAISEDGTEAFF
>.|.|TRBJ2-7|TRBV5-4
TGTGCCAGCAGCTTGAGGGGGACCTACGAGCAGTACTTC
CASSLRGTYEQYF
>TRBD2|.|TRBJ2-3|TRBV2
TGTGCCGGCAAGCGGGGGGGAGGAGCAGATACGCAGTATTTT
CAGKRGGGADTQYF
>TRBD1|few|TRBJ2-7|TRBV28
TGTGCCAGCAGCCAACAGGGGGTGAACGAGCAGTACTTC
CASSQQGVNEQYF
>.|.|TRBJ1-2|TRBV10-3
TGTGCCATCAGTGAGGACAGGAACTATGGCTACACCTTC
CAISEDRNYGYTF